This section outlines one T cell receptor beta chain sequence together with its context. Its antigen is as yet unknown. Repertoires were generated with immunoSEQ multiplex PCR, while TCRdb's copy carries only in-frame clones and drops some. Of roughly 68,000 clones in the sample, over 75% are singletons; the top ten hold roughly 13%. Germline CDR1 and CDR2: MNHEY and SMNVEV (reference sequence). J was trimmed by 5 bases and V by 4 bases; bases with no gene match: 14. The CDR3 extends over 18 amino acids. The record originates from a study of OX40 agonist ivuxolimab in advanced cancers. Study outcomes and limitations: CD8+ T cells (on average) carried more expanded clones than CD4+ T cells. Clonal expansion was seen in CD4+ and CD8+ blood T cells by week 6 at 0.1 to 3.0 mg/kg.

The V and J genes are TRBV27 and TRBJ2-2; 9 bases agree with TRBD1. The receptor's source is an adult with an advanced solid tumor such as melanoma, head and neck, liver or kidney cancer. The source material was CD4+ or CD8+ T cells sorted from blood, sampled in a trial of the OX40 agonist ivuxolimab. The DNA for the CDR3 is TGTGCCAGCAGTTCACAGGGGGCGCTTTCCCCGAGGACCGGGGAGCTGTTTTTT. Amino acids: CASSSQGALSPRTGELFF.